This TCR beta chain emerged from a study of cytomegalovirus exposure and HLA in healthy donors. Findings of the study overall: Rarity held for most TCR sequences, but there were some public TCRs that occurred in many donors. In a later analysis, donors in an Asian-associated ancestry cluster reportedly had fewer N-insertions in productive TCRs than the cohort mean.

Worth noting for this clone: What it binds is not known.

The CDR3 runs 16 residues. With 3 bases clipped from V and 3 bases from J, the junction kept 4 bases outside the gene matches. From germline, CDR1 is MGHRA and CDR2 YSYEKL. The study ran its PCR with 60 Vbeta and 13 Jbeta primers. Data came from immunoSEQ multiplex PCR; TCRdb stores just in-frame clones and leaves some out. The sample includes under 150,000 clones. V gene TRBV4-1 combines with J gene TRBJ2-7, with TRBD2 matching 14 bases. The receptor was derived from a woman aged 55-70 years in good health and CMV-seronegative. Sequencing was performed on PBMCs. The CDR3 here is CASSHGTSGGLYEQYF. The CDR3 region has the DNA TGCGCCAGCAGCCACGGGACTAGCGGGGGCCTCTACGAGCAGTACTTC.